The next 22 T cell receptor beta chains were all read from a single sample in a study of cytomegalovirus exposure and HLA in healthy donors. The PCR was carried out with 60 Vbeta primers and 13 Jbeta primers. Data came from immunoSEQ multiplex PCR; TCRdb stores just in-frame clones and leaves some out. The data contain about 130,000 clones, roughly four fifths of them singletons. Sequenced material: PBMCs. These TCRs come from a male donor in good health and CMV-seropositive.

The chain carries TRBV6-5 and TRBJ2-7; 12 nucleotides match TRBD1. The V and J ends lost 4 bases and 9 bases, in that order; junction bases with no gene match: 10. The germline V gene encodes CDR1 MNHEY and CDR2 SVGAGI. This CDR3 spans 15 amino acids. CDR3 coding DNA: TGTGCCAGCAGTTGGGGGGGGACAGGGGGCACCGGGCAGTACTTC. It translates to CASSWGGTGGTGQYF.

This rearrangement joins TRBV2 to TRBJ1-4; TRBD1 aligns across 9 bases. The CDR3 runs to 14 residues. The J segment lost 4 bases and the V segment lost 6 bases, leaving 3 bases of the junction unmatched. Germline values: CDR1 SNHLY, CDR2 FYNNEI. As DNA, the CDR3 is TGTGCCAGCAGGGGGACAGGGTTTAATGAAAAACTGTTTTTT. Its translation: CASRGTGFNEKLFF. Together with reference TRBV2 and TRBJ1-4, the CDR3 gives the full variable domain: EPEVTQTPSHQVTQMGQEVILRCVPISNHLYFYWYRQILGQKVEFLVSFYNNEISEKSEIFDDQFSVERPDGSNFTLKIRSTKLEDSAMYFCASRGTGFNEKLFFGSGTQLSVL.

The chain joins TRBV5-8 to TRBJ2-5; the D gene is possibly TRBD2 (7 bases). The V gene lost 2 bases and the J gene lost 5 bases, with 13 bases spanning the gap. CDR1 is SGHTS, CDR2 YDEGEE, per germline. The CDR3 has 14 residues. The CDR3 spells CASSFRGASETQYF. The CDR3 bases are TGTGCCAGCAGCTTCCGGGGGGCGTCGGAGACCCAGTACTTC. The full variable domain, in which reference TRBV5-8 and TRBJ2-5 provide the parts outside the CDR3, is EAGVTQSPTHLIKTRGQQATLRCSPISGHTSVYWYQQALGLGLQFLLWYDEGEERNRGNFPPRFSGRQFPNYSSELNVNALELEDSALYLCASSFRGASETQYFGPGTRLLVL.

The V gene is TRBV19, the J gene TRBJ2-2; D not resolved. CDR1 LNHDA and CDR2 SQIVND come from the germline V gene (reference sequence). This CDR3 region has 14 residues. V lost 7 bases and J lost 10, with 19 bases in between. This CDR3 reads CASTTTPDWKELFF. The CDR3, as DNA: TGTGCCAGTACAACTACTCCTGATTGGAAGGAGCTGTTTTTT.

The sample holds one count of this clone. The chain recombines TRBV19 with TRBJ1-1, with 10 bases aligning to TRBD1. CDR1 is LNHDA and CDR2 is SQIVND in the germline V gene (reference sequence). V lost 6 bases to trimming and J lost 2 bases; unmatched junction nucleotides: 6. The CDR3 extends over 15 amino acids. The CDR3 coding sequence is TGTGCCAGTAGACGGGACAGGGGTTTTAACACTGAAGCTTTCTTT. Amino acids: CASRRDRGFNTEAFF.

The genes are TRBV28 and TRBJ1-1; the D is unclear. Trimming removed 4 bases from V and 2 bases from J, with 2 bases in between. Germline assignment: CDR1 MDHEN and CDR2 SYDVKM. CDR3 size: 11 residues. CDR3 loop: CASSSNTEAFF. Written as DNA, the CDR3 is TGTGCCAGCAGTTCTAACACTGAAGCTTTCTTT.

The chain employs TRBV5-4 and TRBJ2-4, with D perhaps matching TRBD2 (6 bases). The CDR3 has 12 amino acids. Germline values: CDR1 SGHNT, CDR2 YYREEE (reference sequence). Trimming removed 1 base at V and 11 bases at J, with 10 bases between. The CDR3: CASSLQGGVQYF. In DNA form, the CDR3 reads TGTGCCAGCAGCTTGCAGGGAGGCGTTCAGTACTTC.

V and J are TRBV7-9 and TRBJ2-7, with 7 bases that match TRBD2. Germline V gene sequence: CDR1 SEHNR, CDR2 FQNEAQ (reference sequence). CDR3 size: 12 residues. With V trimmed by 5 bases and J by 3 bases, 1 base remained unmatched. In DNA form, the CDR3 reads TGTGCCAGCAGCGGACTAGGCTACGAGCAGTACTTC. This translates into CASSGLGYEQYF.

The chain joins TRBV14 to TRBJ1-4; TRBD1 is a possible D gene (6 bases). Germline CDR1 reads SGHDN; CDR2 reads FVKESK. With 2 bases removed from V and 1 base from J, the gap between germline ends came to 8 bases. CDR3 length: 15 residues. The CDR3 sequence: CASSQQGITNEKLFF. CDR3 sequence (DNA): TGTGCCAGCAGCCAACAGGGGATAACTAATGAAAAACTGTTTTTT.

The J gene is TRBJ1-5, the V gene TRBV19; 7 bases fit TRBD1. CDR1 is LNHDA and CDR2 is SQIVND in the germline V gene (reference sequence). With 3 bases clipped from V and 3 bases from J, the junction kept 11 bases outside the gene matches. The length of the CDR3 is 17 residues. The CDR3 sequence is CASSIGRGPANNQPQHF. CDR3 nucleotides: TGTGCCAGTAGTATCGGGAGGGGGCCAGCGAACAATCAGCCCCAGCATTTT.

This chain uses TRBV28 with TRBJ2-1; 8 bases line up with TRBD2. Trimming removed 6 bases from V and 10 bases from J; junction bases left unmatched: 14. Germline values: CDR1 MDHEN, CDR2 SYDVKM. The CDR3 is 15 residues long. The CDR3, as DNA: TGTGCCAGCAGCTCCCCCGCGGGAGGATACTACGAGCAGTTCTTC. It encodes CASSSPAGGYYEQFF. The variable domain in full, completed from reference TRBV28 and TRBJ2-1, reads DVKVTQSSRYLVKRTGEKVFLECVQDMDHENMFWYRQDPGLGLRLIYFSYDVKMKEKGDIPEGYSVSREKKERFSLILESASTNQTSMYLCASSSPAGGYYEQFFGPGTRLTVL.

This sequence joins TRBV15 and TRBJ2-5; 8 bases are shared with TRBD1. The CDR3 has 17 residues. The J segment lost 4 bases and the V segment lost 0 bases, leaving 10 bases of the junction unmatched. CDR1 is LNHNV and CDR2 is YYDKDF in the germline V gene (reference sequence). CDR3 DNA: TGTGCCACCAGCAGAGATCCGACAGGGGCGCATGGAGAGACCCAGTACTTC. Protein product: CATSRDPTGAHGETQYF. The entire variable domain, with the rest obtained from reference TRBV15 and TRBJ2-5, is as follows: DAMVIQNPRYQVTQFGKPVTLSCSQTLNHNVMYWYQQKSSQAPKLLFHYYDKDFNNEADTPDNFQSRRPNTSFCFLDIRSPGLGDTAMYLCATSRDPTGAHGETQYFGPGTRLLVL.

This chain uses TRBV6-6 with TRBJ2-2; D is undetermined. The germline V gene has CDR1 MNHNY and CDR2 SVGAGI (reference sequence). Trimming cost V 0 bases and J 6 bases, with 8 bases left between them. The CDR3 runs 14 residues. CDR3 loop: CASSYSRFSGELFF. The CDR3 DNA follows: TGTGCCAGCAGTTACTCGCGCTTCTCCGGGGAGCTGTTTTTT.

CDR3: CASSPPSGTDTQYF. CDR3 nucleotide sequence: TGTGCCAGCTCACCACCTTCGGGTACAGATACGCAGTATTTT. The rearrangement links TRBV18 to TRBJ2-3; D is ambiguous. The germline V gene encodes CDR1 KGHSH and CDR2 LQKENI. V was shortened by 0 bases and J by 3 bases, with 7 bases between the two germline ends. The CDR3 covers 14 residues.

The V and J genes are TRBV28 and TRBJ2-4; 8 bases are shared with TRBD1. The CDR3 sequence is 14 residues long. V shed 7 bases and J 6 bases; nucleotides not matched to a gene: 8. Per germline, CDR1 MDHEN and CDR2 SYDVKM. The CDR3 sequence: CASNSRQGLNIQYF. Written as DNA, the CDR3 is TGTGCCAGCAATTCTCGACAGGGGTTAAACATTCAGTACTTC.

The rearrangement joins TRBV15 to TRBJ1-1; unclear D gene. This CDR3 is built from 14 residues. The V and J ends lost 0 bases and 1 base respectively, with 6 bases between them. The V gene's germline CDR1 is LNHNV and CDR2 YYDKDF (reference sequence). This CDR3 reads CATSRDRQNTEAFF. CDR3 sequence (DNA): TGTGCCACCAGCAGAGATCGACAGAACACTGAAGCTTTCTTT.

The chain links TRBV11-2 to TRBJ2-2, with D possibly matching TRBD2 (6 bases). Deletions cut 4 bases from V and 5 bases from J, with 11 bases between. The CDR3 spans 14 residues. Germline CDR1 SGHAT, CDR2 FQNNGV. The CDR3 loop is CASSSSTRTGELFF. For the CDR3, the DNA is TGTGCCAGCAGCTCTTCGACTAGAACCGGGGAGCTGTTTTTT.

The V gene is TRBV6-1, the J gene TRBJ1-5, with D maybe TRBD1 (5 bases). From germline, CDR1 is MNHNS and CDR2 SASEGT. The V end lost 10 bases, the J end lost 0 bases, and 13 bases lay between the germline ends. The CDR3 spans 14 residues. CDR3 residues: CATTRAASNQPQHF. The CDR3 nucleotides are TGTGCCACAACCAGGGCCGCTAGCAATCAGCCCCAGCATTTT.

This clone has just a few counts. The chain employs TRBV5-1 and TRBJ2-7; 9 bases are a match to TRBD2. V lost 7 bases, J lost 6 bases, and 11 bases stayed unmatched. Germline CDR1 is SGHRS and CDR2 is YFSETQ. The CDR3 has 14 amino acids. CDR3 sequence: CASGTSPAAVEQYF. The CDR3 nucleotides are TGCGCCAGCGGGACTAGCCCGGCCGCGGTCGAGCAGTACTTC.

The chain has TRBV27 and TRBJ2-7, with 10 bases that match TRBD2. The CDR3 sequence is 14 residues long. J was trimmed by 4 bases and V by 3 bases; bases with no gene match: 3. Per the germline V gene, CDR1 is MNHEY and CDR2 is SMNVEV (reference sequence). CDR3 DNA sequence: TGTGCCAGCAGTTTGGTAGCGGGAGGTTACGAGCAGTACTTC. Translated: CASSLVAGGYEQYF.

The CDR3 DNA follows: TGCGCCAGCAGCCAAGTTCCGGGGAGGAGTGGCACTGAAGCTTTCTTT. Translating it yields CASSQVPGRSGTEAFF. V is TRBV4-1 and J is TRBJ1-1; D ambiguous. The CDR3 contains 16 residues. CDR1 is MGHRA, CDR2 YSYEKL, per germline. Trimming left V 1 base short and J 4 bases short, with 16 bases between.

CDR3 sequence reads: CASSNPQGYFDGPQHF. The DNA for the CDR3 is TGTGCCAGCAGCAATCCCCAGGGGTATTTTGATGGGCCCCAGCATTTT. The chain uses TRBV21-1 and TRBJ1-5; no DNA check was done on the table's D call, TRBD1. TRBV21-1 is a listed pseudogene. This CDR3 is 16 amino acids long.